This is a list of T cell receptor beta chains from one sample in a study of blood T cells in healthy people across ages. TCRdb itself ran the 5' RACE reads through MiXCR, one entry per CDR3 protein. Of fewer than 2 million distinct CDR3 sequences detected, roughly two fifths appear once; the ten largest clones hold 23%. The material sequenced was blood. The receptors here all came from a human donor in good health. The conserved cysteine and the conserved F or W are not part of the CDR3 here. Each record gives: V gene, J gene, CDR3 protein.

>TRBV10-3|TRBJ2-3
AISESGGTGAPGTQY
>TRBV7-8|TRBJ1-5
ASSLVVGESNQPQH
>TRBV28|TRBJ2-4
ASIPWLALVKNIQY
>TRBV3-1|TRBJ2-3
ASSQDRGAPDTQY
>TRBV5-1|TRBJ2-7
ASSLARQTGEYEQY
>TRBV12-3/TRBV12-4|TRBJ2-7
ASSDRDRGAYEQY
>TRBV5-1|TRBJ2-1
ASSLIPQGAYEQF
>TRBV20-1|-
SAPGPGISGNEQY
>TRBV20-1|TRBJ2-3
SARNILGTDTQY
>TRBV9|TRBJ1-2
ASSVGPGPSNYGYT
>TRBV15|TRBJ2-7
ATSRGREVYEQY
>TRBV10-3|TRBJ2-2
AISETANTGELF
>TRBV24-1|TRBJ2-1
ATSDRLAPYNEQF
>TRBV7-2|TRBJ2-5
ASRIAGGLGETQY
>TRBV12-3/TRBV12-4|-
ASSFAPGGRYEQY
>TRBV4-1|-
ASSQRTGLSYEQY
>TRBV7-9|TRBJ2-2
ASSPGQSDTGELF
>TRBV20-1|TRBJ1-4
SSSGEVDEKLF
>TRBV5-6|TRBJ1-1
ASSTLRRSVVAF
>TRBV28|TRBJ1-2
ASSKGFALYGYT
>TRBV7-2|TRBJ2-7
ASRGKGEGYEQY
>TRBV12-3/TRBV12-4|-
ASSLGMGYEQY
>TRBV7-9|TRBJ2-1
ASSFSSVNEQF
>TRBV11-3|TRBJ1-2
ASSGGQAYGCT
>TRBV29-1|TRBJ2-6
SVFGQGETGANVLT
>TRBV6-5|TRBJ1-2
ASFSPSDYGYT
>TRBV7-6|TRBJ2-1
ASSLGFRSSYNEQF
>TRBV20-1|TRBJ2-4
SASFGPLAKNIQY
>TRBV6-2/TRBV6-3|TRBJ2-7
ASSYLRAEQY
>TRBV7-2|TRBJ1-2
ASSFLGAGTGAVGYT
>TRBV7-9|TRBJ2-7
ASSFRTMGYYEQY
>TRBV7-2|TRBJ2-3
ASSLGERGGPDTQY